This T cell receptor beta chain derives from a study of cytomegalovirus exposure and HLA in healthy donors. Here immunoSEQ multiplex PCR was the method, and the copy in TCRdb shows in-frame clones only, minus some. The sample carries about 47,000 clones, 90% to 95% recorded once. In germline, CDR1 is MNHEY, CDR2 SVGAGI. The CDR3 runs to 14 residues. V lost 7 bases to trimming and J lost 0 bases, with 12 bases between them. This chain uses TRBV6-5 with TRBJ1-1; D ambiguous. This sequence originates from a man younger than 35 in good health and CMV-seronegative. Material for sequencing was PBMCs. CDR3 DNA sequence: TGTGCCAGCAAACTAAGGCCAGTGAACACTGAAGCTTTCTTT. Translating it yields CASKLRPVNTEAFF.